This TCR beta chain was observed in a study of T cell repertoires in cytomegalovirus infection (dated by TCRdb to between 2018 and 2020). A note on the overall study: Donor HLA type was relevant to the analysis, as public TCR beta signatures indicated carriage of CMV infection together with the matching HLA type.

Sequencing instrument: Illumina HiSeq 1500. TCRdb itself trimmed the public reads at Q25 with fastp, ran MiXCR and retained productive beta chains. CDR3 protein duplicates are merged, each entry listing the most common genes and DNA. Across this sample there are 200,000 to 300,000 distinct CDR3 sequences, with roughly 15% seen only once. Around 9.5% of the sample comes from the top ten. Results the study describes overall, beyond this receptor: The ex vivo response was dominated by HLA-C-restricted CMV-specific TCR beta clonotypes, which also provided the single most frequent clonotype in two of eight donors. Cumulative frequency of public TCR beta family members discriminated carriers of CMV infection plus the relevant HLA type in this cohort and an independent approximately 370-donor cohort.

A distance of 14 bases separates the germline ends of V and J, which lose 5 bases and 7 bases respectively. Reading from cysteine to phenylalanine, the CDR3 counts 13 amino acids. This entry keeps only the CDR3 DNA: 39 bases, framed from base 1. In the germline V gene, CDR1 corresponds to SGHTA and CDR2 to FQGNSA. This clonotype has at least ten counts. This receptor's antigen is unknown. No base qualities exist here, and no much larger clone lies one base off it. The sample taken for sequencing was PBMCs. The TCR comes from a human donor in good health (CMV status not recorded). Some clones in this sample may be carry-over from other donors' samples. This sequence uses TRBV7-2 and TRBJ1-1, and TRBD1 may be the D gene, going by 6 matching bases. The CDR3 here reads CASSTQGRLEAFF. The DNA sequence is as follows: TGTGCCAGCAGCACTCAGGGGCGGCTTGAAGCTTTCTTT.